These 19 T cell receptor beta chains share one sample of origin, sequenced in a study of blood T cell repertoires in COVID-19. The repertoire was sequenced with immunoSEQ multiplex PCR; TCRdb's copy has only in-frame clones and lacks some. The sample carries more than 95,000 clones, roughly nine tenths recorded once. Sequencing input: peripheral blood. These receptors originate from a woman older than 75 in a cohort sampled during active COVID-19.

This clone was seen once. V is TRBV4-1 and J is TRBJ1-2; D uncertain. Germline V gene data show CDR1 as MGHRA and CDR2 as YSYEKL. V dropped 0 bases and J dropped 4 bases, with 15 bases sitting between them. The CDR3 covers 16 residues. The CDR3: CASSQDGVRSGYGYTF. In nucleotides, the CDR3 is TGCGCCAGCAGCCAAGACGGGGTCAGGTCGGGCTATGGCTACACCTTC.

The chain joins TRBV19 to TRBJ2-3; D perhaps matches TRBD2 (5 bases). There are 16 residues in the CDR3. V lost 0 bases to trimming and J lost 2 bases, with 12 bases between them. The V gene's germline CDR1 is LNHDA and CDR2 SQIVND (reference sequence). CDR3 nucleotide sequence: TGTGCCAGTAGTATAGATCAGAGCGGACTCACAGATACGCAGTATTTT. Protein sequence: CASSIDQSGLTDTQYF.

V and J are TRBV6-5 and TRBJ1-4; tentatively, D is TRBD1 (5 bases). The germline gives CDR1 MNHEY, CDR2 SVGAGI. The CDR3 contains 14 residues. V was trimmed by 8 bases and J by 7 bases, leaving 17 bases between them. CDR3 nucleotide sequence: TGTGCCAGCTCACACTCAGGGAGGGGTGAAAAACTGTTTTTT. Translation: CASSHSGRGEKLFF.

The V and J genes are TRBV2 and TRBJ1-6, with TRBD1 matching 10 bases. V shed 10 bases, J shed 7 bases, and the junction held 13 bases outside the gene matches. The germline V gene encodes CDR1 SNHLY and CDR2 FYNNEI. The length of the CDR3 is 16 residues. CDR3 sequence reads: CATSVEGTGVNSPLHF. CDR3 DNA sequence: TGTGCCACATCGGTAGAGGGGACAGGGGTAAATTCACCCCTCCACTTT. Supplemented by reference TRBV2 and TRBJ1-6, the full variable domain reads EPEVTQTPSHQVTQMGQEVILRCVPISNHLYFYWYRQILGQKVEFLVSFYNNEISEKSEIFDDQFSVERPDGSNFTLKIRSTKLEDSAMYFCATSVEGTGVNSPLHFGNGTRLTVT.

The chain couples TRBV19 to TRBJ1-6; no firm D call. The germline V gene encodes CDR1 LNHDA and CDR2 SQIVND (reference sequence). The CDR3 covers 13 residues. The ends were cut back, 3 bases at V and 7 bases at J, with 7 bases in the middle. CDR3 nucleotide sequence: TGTGCCAGTAGTATTTGGAGCAATTCACCCCTCCACTTT. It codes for CASSIWSNSPLHF.

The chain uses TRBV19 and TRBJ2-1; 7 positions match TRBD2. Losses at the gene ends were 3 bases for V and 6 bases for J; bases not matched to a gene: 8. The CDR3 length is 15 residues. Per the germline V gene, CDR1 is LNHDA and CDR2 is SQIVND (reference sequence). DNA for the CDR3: TGTGCCAGTAGTATGGCTAGCGGAGCCTTCAATGAGCAGTTCTTC. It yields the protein CASSMASGAFNEQFF.

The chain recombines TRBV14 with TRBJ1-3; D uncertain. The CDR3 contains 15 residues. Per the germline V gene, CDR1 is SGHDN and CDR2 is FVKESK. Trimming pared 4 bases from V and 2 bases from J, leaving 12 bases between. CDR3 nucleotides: TGTGCCAGCAGCCCACGCCTGAGCCCTGGAAACACCATATATTTT. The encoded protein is CASSPRLSPGNTIYF. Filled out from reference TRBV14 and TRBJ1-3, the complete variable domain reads EAGVTQFPSHSVIEKGQTVTLRCDPISGHDNLYWYRRVMGKEIKFLLHFVKESKQDESGMPNNRFLAERTGGTYSTLKVQPAELEDSGVYFCASSPRLSPGNTIYFGEGSWLTVV.

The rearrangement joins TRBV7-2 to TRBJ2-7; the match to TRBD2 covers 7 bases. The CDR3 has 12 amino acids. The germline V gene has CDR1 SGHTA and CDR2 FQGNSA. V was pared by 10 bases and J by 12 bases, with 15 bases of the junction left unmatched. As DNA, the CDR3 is TGTGCCACCCACGGGACTACCCCAATTCCGTACTTC. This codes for CATHGTTPIPYF.

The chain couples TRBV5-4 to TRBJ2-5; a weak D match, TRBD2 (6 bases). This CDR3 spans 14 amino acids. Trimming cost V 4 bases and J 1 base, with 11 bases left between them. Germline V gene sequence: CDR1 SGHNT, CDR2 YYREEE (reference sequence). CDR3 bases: TGTGCCAGCAGCATACGGGGGACCCAAGAGACCCAGTACTTC. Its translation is CASSIRGTQETQYF.

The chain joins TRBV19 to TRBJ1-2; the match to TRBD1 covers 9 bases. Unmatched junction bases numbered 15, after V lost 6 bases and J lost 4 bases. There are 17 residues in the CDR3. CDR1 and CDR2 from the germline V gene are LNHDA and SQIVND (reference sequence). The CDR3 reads CASRRRTGDLGGYGYTF. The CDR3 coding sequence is TGTGCCAGTAGGCGTCGGACAGGGGACCTGGGAGGCTATGGCTACACCTTC.

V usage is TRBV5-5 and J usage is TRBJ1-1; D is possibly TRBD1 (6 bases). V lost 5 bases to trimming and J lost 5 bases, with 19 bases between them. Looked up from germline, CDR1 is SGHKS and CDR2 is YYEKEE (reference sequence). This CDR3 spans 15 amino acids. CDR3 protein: CASSLTTGRGTEAFF. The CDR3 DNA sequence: TGTGCCAGCAGTTTGACCACAGGGAGAGGTACTGAAGCTTTCTTT.

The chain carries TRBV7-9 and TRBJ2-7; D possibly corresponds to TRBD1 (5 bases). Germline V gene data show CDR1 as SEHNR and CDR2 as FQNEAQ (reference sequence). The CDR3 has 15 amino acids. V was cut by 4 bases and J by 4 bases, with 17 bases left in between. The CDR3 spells CASSSPGQGRYEQYF. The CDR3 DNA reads TGTGCCAGCAGCTCCCCCGGGCAGGGTAGGTACGAGCAGTACTTC.

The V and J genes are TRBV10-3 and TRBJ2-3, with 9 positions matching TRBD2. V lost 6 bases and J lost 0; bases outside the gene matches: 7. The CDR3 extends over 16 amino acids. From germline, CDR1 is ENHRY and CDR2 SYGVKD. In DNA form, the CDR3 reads TGTGCCATCAGGGCTAGCGGGGCTTCTAGCACAGATACGCAGTATTTT. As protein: CAIRASGASSTDTQYF.

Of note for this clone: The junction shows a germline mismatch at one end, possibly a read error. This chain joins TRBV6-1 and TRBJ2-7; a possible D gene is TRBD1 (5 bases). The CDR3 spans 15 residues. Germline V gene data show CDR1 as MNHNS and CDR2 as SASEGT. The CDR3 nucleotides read TGTGCCAGCAGCGAAGACAGCCGATCTTCCTACGAGCAGTACTTC. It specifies CASSEDSRSSYEQYF.

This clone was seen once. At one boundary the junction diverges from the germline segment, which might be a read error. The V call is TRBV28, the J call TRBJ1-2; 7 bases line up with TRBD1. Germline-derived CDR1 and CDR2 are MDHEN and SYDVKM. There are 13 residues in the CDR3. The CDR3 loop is CASSSSPTKGAGF. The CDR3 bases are TGTGCCAGCAGCTCCAGCCCGACCAAGGGGGCGGGCTTC.

CDR3 in DNA: TGTGCCAGCTCACCGCAGGGGGCCCGATCCTCTGGAAACACCATATATTTT. Amino acids: CASSPQGARSSGNTIYF. The chain recombines TRBV18 with TRBJ1-3; 8 nucleotides line up with TRBD1. Trimming cost V 3 bases and J 0 bases; bases outside gene matches: 7. The germline CDR1 and CDR2 sequences are KGHSH and LQKENI. The CDR3 length is 17 residues.

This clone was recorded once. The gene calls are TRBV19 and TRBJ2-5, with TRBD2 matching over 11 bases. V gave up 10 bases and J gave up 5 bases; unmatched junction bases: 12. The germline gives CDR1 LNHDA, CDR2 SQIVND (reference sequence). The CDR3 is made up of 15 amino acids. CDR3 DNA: TGTGCCACCCAAACCGTGGTAGCGGGAGGGGAGACCCAGTACTTC. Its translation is CATQTVVAGGETQYF.

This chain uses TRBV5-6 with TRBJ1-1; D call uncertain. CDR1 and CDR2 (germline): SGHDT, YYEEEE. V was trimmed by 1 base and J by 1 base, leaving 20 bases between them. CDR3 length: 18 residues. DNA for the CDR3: TGTGCCAGCAGCTTGATCCACACCAAGTTACTAGCGAACACTGAAGCTTTCTTT. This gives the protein CASSLIHTKLLANTEAFF.

Written as DNA, the CDR3 is TGTGCCAGCAGTAAGGGGGACAGAGTCCCCTCTATCCTTTTCTTC. Its translation is CASSKGDRVPSILFF. This chain links TRBV28 with TRBJ2-1; 7 bases map to TRBD1. The germline V gene has CDR1 MDHEN and CDR2 SYDVKM. The CDR3 sequence is 15 residues long. V was pared by 5 bases and J by 16 bases, with 20 bases of the junction left unmatched.